A selection of T cell receptor beta chains follows, all from one sample in a study of PD-1 blockade in mismatch repair-deficient tumors. Using immunoSEQ multiplex PCR, the repertoire was profiled, and TCRdb retains in-frame clones only, with some absent. The sample holds 56,000 or so clones, more than 65% seen once. The sequencing here drew on peripheral blood, taken about 4.5 months after starting pembrolizumab. These receptors all come from an adult with mismatch repair-deficient cancer. Both conserved end residues are part of each CDR3. Where a row states a size, it is once, few, many or the class of an expanded clone; other rows omit it.

TRBV18,.,CASSGTTNQPQHF
TRBV5-4,.,CASSFRGQGGGQETQYF
TRBV7-8,few,CASSFRRVNQPQHF
TRBV5-1,.,CASSLVTSGSNEQFF
TRBV9,.,CASSVGGGRIDEQFF
TRBV7-9,once,CASSSSGGNEKLFF
TRBV5-1,.,CASSDYPRDNTGELFF
TRBV30,.,CAWSSGGGYTF
TRBV6-6,.,CASSLPGSRNGYTF
TRBV6-6,.,CASSINRGSYNEQFF
TRBV15,.,CATSRDMGQGNGYTF
TRBV5-5,.,CASLRTGTGWYF
TRBV5-1,.,CASSRTLAGGGETQYF
TRBV9,once,CASSEGTSGKDTQYF
TRBV5-1,few,CASSPVGRPTDTQYF
TRBV10-3,.,CAISGRVNEKLFF
TRBV5-4,.,CASRWTGGPYEQYF
TRBV7-2,.,CASSLRVATEAFF
TRBV11-3,.,CASSLETGNYGYTF
TRBV7-9,.,CASSPSRGSYNEQFF
TRBV5-4,few,CASSLDRGQLAEPEQFF
TRBV21-1,.,CASSKGVPSGMGQETQYF
TRBV9,.,CASSGAYEQYF
TRBV7-2,few,CASRNGGAYEQYF
TRBV9,.,CASRDYRGEGLAGVSYEQYF
TRBV6-1,.,CASSDRESREQYF
TRBV7-3,.,CASSAEAGQSYEQYF
TRBV7-8,.,CASSTRWMNTEAFF
TRBV18,.,CASSPPLQSAFF
TRBV14,once,CASSPERVGTEAFF
TRBV11-3,once,CASSKRQNTDTQYF
TRBV11-2,once,CASSQSGNQETQYF
TRBV19,.,CASIQEGGPYNEQFF
TRBV29-1,.,CSVALRDTEAFF
TRBV2,few,CASSTSDRVPSYEQYF
TRBV7-2,.,CASSLETADVYGYTF
TRBV5-1,.,CASSFRDTDTQYF
TRBV6-5,.,CASSLAGGRTDTQYF
TRBV6-6,.,CASKGASGGSYEQYF
TRBV30,.,CAWSTSGGSYEQYF
TRBV10-3,.,CAIAEYQETQYF